These T cell receptor beta chains were read from a single sample in a study of T-cell reconstitution after alpha-beta-depleted transplantation in children. From the PCR reads, TCRdb called clonotypes with MiXCR, one entry per CDR3 protein. The table records hundreds of thousands of distinct CDR3 sequences, under 15% of them present only once. The sequences come from PBMCs, collected before TCRalphabeta/CD19-depleted stem cell transplant. All receptors come from a girl aged 2-10 years with congenital amegakaryocytic thrombocytopenia, due to receive a stem cell transplant. The CDR3 runs from the conserved cysteine through the conserved F or W.

>TRBV10-3|TRBJ2-3
CAISPKTGVGTDTQYF
>TRBV7-6|TRBJ1-5
CASSLWMAGSHNQPQHF
>TRBV29-1|TRBJ2-2
CSGRRQGNTGELFF
>TRBV10-3|TRBJ2-1
CAISESSSGSNEQFF
>TRBV30|TRBJ1-5
CAWSSSGYQPQHF
>TRBV4-2|TRBJ1-5
CASSQEVGRNQPQHF
>TRBV11-2|TRBJ2-1
CASLVGTNYNEQFF
>TRBV5-1|TRBJ2-2
CASSAEEAGELFF
>TRBV30|TRBJ2-2
CAWSVLGANTGELFF
>TRBV7-9|TRBJ2-1
CASSITGSSYNEQFF
>TRBV5-1|TRBJ2-7
CASSLEGLAYEQYF
>TRBV10-2|TRBJ2-3
CASSVVLAGADTQYF
>TRBV20-1|TRBJ2-4
CSASDPSPSGDIQYF
>TRBV3-1|TRBJ2-1
CASIQNNEQFF
>TRBV12-3/TRBV12-4|TRBJ2-7
CASSRIGTGVHEQYF
>TRBV5-1|TRBJ1-1
CASTPGIEYTEAFF
>TRBV7-3|TRBJ2-6
CASSDGGTANSGANVLTF
>TRBV28|TRBJ2-1
CASSLFSLAGANEQFF
>TRBV28|TRBJ1-2
CASKGEPENYGYTF
>TRBV27|TRBJ2-7
CASSILAGVHEQYF
>TRBV7-9|TRBJ2-1
CASSHGSNEQFF
>TRBV5-1|TRBJ2-3
CASSPRWGEGRDTQYF
>TRBV12-3/TRBV12-4|TRBJ1-1
CASSPSAGLNTEAFF
>TRBV20-1|TRBJ2-1
CSASSGTAGSSYNEQFF
>TRBV5-1|TRBJ1-1
CASNYWTGEAYTEAFF
>TRBV5-1|TRBJ2-3
CASSHPGGSTDTQYF
>TRBV5-1|TRBJ2-7
CASSLRGTLIHEQYF
>TRBV5-1|TRBJ2-1
CASSRDESSYNEQFF